One T cell receptor beta chain is described in this entry. This clone has just one count. No cognate antigen has been identified for it. Per-base qualities were not stored, and no clone one base away is much larger. The source of the sample is a study of T cell repertoires in ileal Crohn's disease (dated by TCRdb to the late 2010s). Regarding the complete study: Median disease duration was approximately 8 years, and roughly 35% of patients were identified as active smokers at the time of surgery. Every patient underwent surgery because of a complication, which was stricturing disease in around 60% of cases and penetrating disease in roughly 39%. Running in parallel with the study was a multicentre cohort set up to find predictors of early endoscopic recurrence following ileocolonic resection. M6 samples consisted of neoterminal ileum biopsies collected during postoperative colonoscopy. TCR repertoire analysis was done in about 59 Crohn's disease patients from a prospective multicentre cohort. Endoscopic postoperative recurrence was defined by a Rutgeerts score above i0. A total of around 150 mucosal samples from roughly 60 patients were sequenced, collected from several sites on the surgical specimen as well as at postoperative endoscopy. Postoperative therapy was given to about half of the patients, with thiopurines administered to roughly twelve patients and anti-TNF agents administered to 18 patients.

According to the germline V gene, CDR1 reads SQVTM and CDR2 reads ANQGSEA. Relative to germline, V is missing 6 bases and J is missing 1 base, with 4 bases of the junction outside any gene match. Its CDR3 holds 14 amino acids, cysteine through phenylalanine. Only the CDR3 DNA is retained, 42 bases long and in frame from the first base. The sample's time point label, in plain terms: neoterminal ileum biopsy at postoperative endoscopy, about 6 months after surgery. Eligible patients were adults with ileal or ileocolonic Crohn's disease who had an indication for ileocolonic resection. Whole ileal mucosal biopsies were kept frozen at -80 degrees C prior to DNA extraction. Genomic DNA was extracted from frozen whole biopsies with a TRizol-based method and quantified on a NanoDrop 2000 spectrophotometer. Overall study results and their limits: Postoperative endoscopy was performed at varying times within the first year after surgery, with a median delay of around 6.7 months. Only a subgroup of patients, of unstated size, had mucosal CD4 and CD8 T cells sorted and sequenced. More high-frequency clones were carried by sorted CD8 T cells than by CD4 T cells, suggesting that mucosal expansions were mainly CD8. Endoscopic recurrence was linked to a higher percentage of high-frequency clones at surgery, and recurrence occurred in every patient whose clonality exceeded 26.8% (18/57). A significantly higher proportion of clonal expansions was observed in active smokers at surgery than in non-smokers (roughly 27% vs 19%, p=0.02).

For commercial TCRB immunosequencing, approximately 480 nanograms of biopsy DNA were submitted for each sample. Adaptive Biotechnology amplified the CDR3 regions from genomic DNA with a two-step multiplex PCR designed to control amplification bias. The first PCR used primers for every V and J gene segment; the second PCR added barcodes and Illumina adapters. CDR3 libraries were sequenced using an Illumina instrument. In the paper's pipeline: Vendor-provided pipelines were combined with custom analysis of raw data in R/Bioconductor under R version 3.3.0. Clonality, which ranges from 0 to 1, was calculated as the inverse of the normalised Shannon entropy across all productive clones. The repertoire share taken up by the top 100 clones defined high-frequency clones, and only clones that passed a 95% confidence test were kept. Repertoire diversity was measured with the Simpson index, and overlap between samples was measured with the Morisita-Horn index. TCRdb carries this immuneACCESS record with in-frame sequences only. Its versions omit some clonotypes, under half of them owing to an unresolved V gene in the studies checked, with the rest unexplained. That table supplies the V and J calls and clone size; D and trimming were determined from the DNA. The sample data list over a thousand clones, and over 75% of these were observed just once. Approximately 16% of the sample is held by the ten biggest clonotypes.

The origin of this receptor is an adult with Crohn's disease. The chain is assembled from TRBV29-1 and TRBJ1-5, and 9 junctional nucleotides match TRBD1. The sequenced sample consisted of ileal tissue. The CDR3 loop reads CSVTGGGSNQPQHF. The DNA sequence is as follows: TGCAGCGTGACAGGGGGAGGGAGCAATCAGCCCCAGCATTTT. Beyond the CDR3, the reference TRBV29-1 and TRBJ1-5 genes provide the residues; the full variable domain reads: SAVISQKPSRDICQRGTSLTIQCQVDSQVTMMFWYRQQPGQSLTLIATANQGSEATYESGFVIDKFPISRPNLTFSTLTVSNMSPEDSSIYLCSVTGGGSNQPQHFGDGTRLSIL.